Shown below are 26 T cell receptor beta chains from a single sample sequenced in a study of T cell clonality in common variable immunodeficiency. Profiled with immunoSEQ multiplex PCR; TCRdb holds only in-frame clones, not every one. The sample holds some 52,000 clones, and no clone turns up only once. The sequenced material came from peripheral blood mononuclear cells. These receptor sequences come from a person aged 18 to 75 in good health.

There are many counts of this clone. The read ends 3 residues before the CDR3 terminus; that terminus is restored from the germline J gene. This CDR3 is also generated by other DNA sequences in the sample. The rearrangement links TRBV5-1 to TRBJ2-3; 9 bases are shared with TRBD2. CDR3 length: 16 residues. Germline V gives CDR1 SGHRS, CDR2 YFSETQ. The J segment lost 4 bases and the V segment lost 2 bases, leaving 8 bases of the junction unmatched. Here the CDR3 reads CASSFAAGGYPDTQYF. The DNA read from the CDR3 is TGCGCCAGCAGCTTTGCTGCGGGAGGGTATCCAGATACG.

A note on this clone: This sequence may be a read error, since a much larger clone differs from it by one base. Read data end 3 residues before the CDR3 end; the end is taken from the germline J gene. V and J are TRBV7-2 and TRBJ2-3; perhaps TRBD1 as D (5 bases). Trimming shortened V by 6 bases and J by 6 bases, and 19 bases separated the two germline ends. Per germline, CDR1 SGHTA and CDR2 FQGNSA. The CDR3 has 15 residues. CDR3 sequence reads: CASSENGRGPDTQYF. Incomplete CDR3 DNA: TGTGCCAGCAGTGAGAACGGAAGGGGCCCCGATACG. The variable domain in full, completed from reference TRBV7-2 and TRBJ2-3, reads GAGVSQSPSNKVTEKGKDVELRCDPISGHTALYWYRQSLGQGLEFLIYFQGNSAPDKSGLPSDRFSAERTGGSVSTLTIQRTQQEDSAVYLCASSENGRGPDTQYFGPGTRLTVL.

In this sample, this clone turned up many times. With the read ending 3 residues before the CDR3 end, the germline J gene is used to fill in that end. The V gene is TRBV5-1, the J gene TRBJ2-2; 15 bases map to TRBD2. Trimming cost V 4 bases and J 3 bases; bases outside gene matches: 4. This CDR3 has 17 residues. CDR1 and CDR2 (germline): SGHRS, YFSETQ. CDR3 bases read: TGCGCCAGCAGCAAAGGGACTAGCGGGAGGTACACCGGGGAG. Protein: CASSKGTSGRYTGE. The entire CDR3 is CASSKGTSGRYTGELFF.

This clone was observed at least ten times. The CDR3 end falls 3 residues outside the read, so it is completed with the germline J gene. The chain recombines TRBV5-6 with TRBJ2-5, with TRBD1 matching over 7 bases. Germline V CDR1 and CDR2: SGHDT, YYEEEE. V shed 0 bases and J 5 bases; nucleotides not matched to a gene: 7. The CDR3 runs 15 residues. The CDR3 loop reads CASSLVQGRKETQYF. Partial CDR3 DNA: TGTGCCAGCAGCTTGGTACAGGGGCGCAAGGAGACC.

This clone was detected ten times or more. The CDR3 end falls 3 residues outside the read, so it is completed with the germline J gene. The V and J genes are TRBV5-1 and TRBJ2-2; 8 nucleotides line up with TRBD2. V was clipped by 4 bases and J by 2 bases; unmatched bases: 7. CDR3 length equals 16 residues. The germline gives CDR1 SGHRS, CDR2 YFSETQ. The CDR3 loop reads CASSGKLAENTGELFF. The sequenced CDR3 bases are TGCGCCAGCAGCGGAAAACTAGCGGAAAACACCGGGGAG.

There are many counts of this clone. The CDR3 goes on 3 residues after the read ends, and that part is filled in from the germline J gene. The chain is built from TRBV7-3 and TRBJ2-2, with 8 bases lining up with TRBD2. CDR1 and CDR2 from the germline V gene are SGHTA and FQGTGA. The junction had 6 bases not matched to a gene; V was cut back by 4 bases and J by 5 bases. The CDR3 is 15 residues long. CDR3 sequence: CASSSGTSRTGELFF. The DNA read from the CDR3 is TGTGCCAGCAGCTCCGGGACTAGTCGGACCGGGGAG.

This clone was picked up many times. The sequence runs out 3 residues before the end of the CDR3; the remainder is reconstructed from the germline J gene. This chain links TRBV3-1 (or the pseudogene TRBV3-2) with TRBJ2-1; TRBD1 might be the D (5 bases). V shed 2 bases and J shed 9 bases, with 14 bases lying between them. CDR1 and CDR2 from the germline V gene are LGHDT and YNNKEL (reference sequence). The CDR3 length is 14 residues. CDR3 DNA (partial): TGTGCCAGCAGCCAAAGCAGGGTTGGTGGTGAG. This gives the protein CASSQSRVGGE. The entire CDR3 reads CASSQSRVGGEQFF.

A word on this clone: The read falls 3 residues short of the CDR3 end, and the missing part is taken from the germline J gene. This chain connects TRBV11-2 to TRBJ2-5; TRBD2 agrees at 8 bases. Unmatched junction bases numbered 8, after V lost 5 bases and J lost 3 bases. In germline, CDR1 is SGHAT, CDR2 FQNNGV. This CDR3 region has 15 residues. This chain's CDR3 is CASSATGTSKETQYF. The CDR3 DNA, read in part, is TGTGCCAGCAGCGCCACCGGGACTAGTAAAGAGACC.

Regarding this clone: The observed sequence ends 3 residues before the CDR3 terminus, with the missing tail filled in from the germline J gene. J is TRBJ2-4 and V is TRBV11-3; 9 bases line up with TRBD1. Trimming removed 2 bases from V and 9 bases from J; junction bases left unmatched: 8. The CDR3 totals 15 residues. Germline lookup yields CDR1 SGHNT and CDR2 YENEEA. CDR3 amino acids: CASSLSTGGAGIQYF. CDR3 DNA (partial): TGTGCCAGCAGCTTATCAACAGGGGGCGCAGGCATT. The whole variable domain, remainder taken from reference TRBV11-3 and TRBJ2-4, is EAGVVQSPRYKIIEKKQPVAFWCNPISGHNTLYWYLQNLGQGPELLIRYENEEAVDDSQLPKDRFSAERLKGVDSTLKIQPAELGDSAVYLCASSLSTGGAGIQYFGAGTRLSVL.

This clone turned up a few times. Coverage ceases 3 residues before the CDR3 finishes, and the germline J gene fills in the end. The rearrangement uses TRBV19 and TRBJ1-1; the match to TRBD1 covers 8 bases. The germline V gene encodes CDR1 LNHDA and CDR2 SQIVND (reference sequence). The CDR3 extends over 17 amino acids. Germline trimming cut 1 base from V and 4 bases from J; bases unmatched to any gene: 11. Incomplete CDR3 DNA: TGTGCCAGTAGTATAGGCCCAGGGGGCGTAGATCGCACTGAA. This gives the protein CASSIGPGGVDRTE. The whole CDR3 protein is CASSIGPGGVDRTEAFF.

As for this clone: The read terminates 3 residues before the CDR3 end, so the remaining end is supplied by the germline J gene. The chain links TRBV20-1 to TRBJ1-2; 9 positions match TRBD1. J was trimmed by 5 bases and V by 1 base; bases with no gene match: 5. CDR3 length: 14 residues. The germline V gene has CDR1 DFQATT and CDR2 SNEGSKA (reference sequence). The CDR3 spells CSARGGQGWYGYTF. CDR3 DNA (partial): TGCAGTGCTAGAGGGGGACAGGGATGGTATGGC.

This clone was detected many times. CDR3 protein: CASSRTGRGNTIYF. The covered CDR3 bases are TGTGCCAGCAGCCGGACAGGGCGCGGAAACACC. V usage is TRBV11-2 and J usage is TRBJ1-3; 8 nucleotides align to TRBD1. The CDR3 is cut off 3 residues early in the read; its end comes from the germline J gene. Germline loops: CDR1 SGHAT, CDR2 FQNNGV. With 5 bases clipped from V and 4 bases from J, the junction kept 4 bases outside the gene matches. CDR3 size: 14 residues.

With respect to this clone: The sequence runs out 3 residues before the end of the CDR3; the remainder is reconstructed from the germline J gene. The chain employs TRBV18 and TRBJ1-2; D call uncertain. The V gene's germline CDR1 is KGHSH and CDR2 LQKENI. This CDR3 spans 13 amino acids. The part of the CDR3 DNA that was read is TGTGCCAGCTCACCAGACAAGTCCTACGAC. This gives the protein CASSPDKSYD. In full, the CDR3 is CASSPDKSYDYTF.

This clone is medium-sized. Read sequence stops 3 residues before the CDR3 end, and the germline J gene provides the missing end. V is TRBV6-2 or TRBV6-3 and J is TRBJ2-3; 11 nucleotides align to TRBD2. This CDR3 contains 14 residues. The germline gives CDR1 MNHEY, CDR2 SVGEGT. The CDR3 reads CASRLAGDATTQYF. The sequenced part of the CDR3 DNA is TGTGCCAGCAGACTAGCGGGGGACGCAACAACG.

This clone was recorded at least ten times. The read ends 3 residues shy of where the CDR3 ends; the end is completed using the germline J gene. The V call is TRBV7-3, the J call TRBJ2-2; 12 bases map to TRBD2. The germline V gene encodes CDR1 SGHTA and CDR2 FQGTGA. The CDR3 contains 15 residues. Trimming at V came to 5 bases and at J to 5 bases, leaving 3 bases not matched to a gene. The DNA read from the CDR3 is TGTGCCAGCAGCCTAGCGGGAGGGGGGACCGGGGAG. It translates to CASSLAGGGTGE. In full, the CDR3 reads CASSLAGGGTGELFF.

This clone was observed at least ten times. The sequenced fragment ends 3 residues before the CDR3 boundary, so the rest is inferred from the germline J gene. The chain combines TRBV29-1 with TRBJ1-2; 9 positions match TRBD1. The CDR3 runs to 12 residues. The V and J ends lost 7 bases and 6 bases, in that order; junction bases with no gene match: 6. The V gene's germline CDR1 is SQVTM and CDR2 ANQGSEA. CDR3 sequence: CSGVTGGNGYTF. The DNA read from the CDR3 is TGCAGCGGCGTTACAGGGGGCAATGGC.

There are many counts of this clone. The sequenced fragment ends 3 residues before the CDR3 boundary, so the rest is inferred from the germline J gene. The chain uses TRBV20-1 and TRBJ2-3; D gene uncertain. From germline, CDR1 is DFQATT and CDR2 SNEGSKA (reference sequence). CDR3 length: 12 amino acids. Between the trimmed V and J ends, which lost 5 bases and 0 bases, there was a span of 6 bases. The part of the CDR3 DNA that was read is TGCAGTGCTGTTCGGAGCACAGATACG. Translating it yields CSAVRSTDT. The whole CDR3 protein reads CSAVRSTDTQYF.

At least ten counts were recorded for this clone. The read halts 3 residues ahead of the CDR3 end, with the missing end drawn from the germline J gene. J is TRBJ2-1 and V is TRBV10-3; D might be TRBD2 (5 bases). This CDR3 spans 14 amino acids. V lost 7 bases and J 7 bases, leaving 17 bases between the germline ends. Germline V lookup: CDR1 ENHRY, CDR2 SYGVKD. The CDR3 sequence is CAITTGSQANEQFF. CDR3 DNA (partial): TGTGCCATCACAACGGGGTCTCAGGCGAATGAG.

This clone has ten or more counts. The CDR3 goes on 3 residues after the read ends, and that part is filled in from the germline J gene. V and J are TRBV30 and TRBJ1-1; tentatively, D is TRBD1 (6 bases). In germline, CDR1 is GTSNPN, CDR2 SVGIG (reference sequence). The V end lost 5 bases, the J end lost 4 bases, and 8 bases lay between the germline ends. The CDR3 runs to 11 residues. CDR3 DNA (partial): TGTGCCTGGGAGGACAGCACTGAA. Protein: CAWEDSTE. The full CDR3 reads CAWEDSTEAFF.

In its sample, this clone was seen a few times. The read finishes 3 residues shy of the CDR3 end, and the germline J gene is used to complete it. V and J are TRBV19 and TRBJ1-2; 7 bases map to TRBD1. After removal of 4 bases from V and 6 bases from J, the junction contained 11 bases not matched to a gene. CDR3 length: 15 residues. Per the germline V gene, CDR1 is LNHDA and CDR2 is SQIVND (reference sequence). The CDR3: CASSTTRDRENGYTF. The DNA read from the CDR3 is TGTGCCAGTAGTACAACCCGGGACAGAGAGAATGGC.

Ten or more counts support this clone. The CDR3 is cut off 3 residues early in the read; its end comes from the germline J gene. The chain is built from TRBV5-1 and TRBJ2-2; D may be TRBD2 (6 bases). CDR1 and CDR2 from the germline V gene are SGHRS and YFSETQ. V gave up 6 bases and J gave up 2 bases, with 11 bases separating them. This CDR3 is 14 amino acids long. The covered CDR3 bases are TGCGCCAGCACCCCGGGACTCAACACCGGGGAG. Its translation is CASTPGLNTGE. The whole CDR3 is CASTPGLNTGELFF. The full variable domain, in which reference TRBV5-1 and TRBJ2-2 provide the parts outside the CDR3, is KAGVTQTPRYLIKTRGQQVTLSCSPISGHRSVSWYQQTPGQGLQFLFEYFSETQRNKGNFPGRFSGRQFSNSRSEMNVSTLELGDSALYLCASTPGLNTGELFFGEGSRLTVL.

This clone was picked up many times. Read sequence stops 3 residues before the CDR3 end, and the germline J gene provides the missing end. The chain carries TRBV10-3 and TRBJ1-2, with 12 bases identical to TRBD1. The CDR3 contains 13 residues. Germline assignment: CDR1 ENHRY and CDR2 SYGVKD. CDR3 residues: CAIGGQGAGGYTF. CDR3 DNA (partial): TGTGCCATCGGGGGACAGGGGGCGGGGGGC.

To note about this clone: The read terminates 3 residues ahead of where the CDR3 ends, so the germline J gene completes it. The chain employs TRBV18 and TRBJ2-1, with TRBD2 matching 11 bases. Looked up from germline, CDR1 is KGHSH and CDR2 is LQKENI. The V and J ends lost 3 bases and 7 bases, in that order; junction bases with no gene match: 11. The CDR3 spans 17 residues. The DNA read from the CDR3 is TGTGCCAGCTCACCGCCGATCGGGACTAGCGGACTGAATGAG. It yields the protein CASSPPIGTSGLNE. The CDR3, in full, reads CASSPPIGTSGLNEQFF. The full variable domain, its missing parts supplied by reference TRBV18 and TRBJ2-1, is NAGVMQNPRHLVRRRGQEARLRCSPMKGHSHVYWYRQLPEEGLKFMVYLQKENIIDESGMPKERFSAEFPKEGPSILRIQQVVRGDSAAYFCASSPPIGTSGLNEQFFGPGTRLTVL.

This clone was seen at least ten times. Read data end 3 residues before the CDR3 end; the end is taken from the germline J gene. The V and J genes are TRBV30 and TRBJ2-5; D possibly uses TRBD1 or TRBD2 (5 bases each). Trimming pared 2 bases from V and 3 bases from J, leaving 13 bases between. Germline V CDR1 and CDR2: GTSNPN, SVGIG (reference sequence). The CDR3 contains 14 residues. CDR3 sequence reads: CAWSRGVLKETQYF. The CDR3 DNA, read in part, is TGTGCCTGGAGTAGAGGGGTACTCAAAGAGACC.

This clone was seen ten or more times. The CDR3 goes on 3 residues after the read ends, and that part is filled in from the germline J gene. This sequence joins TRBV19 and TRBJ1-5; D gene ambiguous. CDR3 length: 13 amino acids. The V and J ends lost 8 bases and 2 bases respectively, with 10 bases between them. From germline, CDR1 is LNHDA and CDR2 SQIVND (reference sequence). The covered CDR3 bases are TGTGCCAGTGCCGGCAGGCGCAATCAGCCC. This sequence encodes CASAGRRNQP. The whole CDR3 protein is CASAGRRNQPQHF.

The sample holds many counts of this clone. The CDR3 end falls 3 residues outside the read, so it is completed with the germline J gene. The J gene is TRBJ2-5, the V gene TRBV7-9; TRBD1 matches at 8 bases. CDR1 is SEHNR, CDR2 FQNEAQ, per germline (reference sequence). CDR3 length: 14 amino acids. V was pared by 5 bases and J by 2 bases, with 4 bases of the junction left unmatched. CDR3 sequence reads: CASSTTGGQETQYF. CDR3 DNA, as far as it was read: TGTGCCAGCAGCACAACAGGGGGGCAAGAGACC. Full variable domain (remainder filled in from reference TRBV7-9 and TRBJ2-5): DTGVSQNPRHKITKRGQNVTFRCDPISEHNRLYWYRQTLGQGPEFLTYFQNEAQLEKSRLLSDRFSAERPKGSFSTLEIQRTEQGDSAMYLCASSTTGGQETQYFGPGTRLLVL.